This T cell receptor beta chain was profiled in a study of blood T cell repertoires in COVID-19 (dated by TCRdb to the early 2020s). General notes on the study: The collaborator samples originated in the United States, Italy and Spain and spanned the acute and convalescent phases of COVID-19. The prospective study material was composed of cDNA or gDNA derived from T cells, B-cell-depleted T cells, or PBMCs. The dataset comprised deeply sampled blood TCRbeta repertoires from subjects exposed to, actively infected with, or recovered from COVID-19. The repertoires were released in a freely available public database intended as a resource for research on the immune response to SARS-CoV-2. The samples were drawn from two sources: the first 160 participants of the ongoing ImmuneRACE study, and 950 to 1,500 subjects contributed by 6 global collaborators. Sample metadata almost always included a de-identified subject ID, COVID-19 status, age in years and sex. HLA class I and class II types, where available, came from metadata supplied by the sample provider rather than from assay-based typing.

Remarks on this clone: Its binding antigen is unknown. The junction does not match germline at one end; this may be a read error.

The immunoSEQ Assay, a bias-controlled multiplex PCR, was used to amplify TCRbeta CDR3 regions from genomic DNA. In the paper's pipeline: The number of nucleated cells in each sample was estimated by amplification of reference gene primers within the assay. Sequence reads were collapsed and filtered to measure the absolute abundance of every unique TCRbeta CDR3 rearrangement. For each sample, productive Simpson clonality was calculated as the square root of Simpson's diversity index across productive rearrangements. TCRdb provides this immuneACCESS table in a form limited to in-frame rearrangements. Some clones are lacking; in checked studies, under half of them reflect an unresolved V gene, and why the rest are absent is not known. V, J and clone size were drawn from that table, and D and trimming were deduced from the DNA. This sample lists about 200,000 clones; around 80% were detected once. The ten largest make up 2.5% to 3.5% of the sample.

What the authors observed across the whole study: The quantity of clinical and demographic metadata differed by source and by participant and was supplied without curation.

The collaborating institutions used their own protocols to collect whole blood in K2EDTA tubes. For TCRbeta analysis, collaborators shipped samples as frozen whole blood, isolated PBMCs, or DNA extracted from either of those sample types. The CDR1 and CDR2 encoded by the germline V gene are LGHNA and YSLEER. The CDR3 starts with the cysteine, ends with the phenylalanine, and has 12 residues. The DNA shown is the 36-base CDR3, in frame from base 1. The chain is assembled from TRBV4-3 and TRBJ1-1; TRBD1 lines up with 11 middle nucleotides. This TCR came from a woman of 80 years or more with active or convalescent COVID-19. Sequenced sample: peripheral blood. The sequenced DNA is TGCGCCAGCAGCCAAATGGACAGGGGGCAAATCTTT. Translation gives CASSQMDRGQIF.